The source of this TCR beta chain is a study of blood T cells in healthy people across ages. Combining a sample-barcoded 5' primer with a J-beta primer mix, a second PCR ran for about 7 to 11 cycles. At least 2.5 million CDR3-containing paired-end reads were obtained per sample. One entry per CDR3 protein results from TCRdb running MiXCR on the 5' RACE reads. The data contain about 800,000 distinct CDR3 sequences, 55% to 70% of them singletons. V lost 5 bases and J lost 6, with 19 bases in between. In germline, CDR1 is MNHNY, CDR2 SVGAGI (reference sequence). The CDR3 extends over 15 amino acids. There were at least 5 micrograms of total RNA extracted from every sample.

This receptor was identified in a man aged 25-45 years in good health. J is TRBJ1-2 and V is TRBV6-6; no clear D. Sequencing was done on a sample of blood. The chain's CDR3 is CASSLERTLPNGYTF. As DNA, the CDR3 is TGTGCCAGCAGTCTGGAGAGAACTTTACCTAATGGCTACACCTTC.